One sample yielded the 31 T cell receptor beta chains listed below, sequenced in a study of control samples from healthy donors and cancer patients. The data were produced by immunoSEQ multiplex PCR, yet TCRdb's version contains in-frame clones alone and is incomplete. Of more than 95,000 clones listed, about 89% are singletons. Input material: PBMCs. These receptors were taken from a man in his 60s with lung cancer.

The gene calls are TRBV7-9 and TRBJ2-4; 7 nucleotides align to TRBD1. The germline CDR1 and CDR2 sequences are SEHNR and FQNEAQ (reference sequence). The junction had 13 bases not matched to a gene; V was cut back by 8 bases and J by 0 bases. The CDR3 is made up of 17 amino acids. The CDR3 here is CASGPGTVELAKNIQYF. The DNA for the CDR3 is TGTGCCAGCGGCCCCGGGACAGTGGAGCTAGCCAAAAACATTCAGTACTTC.

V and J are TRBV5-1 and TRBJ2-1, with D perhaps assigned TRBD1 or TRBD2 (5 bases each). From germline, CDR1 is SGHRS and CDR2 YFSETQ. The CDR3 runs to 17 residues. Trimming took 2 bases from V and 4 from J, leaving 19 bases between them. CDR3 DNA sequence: TGCGCCAGCAGCTTCCCGAACGGGGCTGCGGGTTACAATGAGCAGTTCTTC. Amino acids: CASSFPNGAAGYNEQFF. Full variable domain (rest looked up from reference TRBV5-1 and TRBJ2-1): KAGVTQTPRYLIKTRGQQVTLSCSPISGHRSVSWYQQTPGQGLQFLFEYFSETQRNKGNFPGRFSGRQFSNSRSEMNVSTLELGDSALYLCASSFPNGAAGYNEQFFGPGTRLTVL.

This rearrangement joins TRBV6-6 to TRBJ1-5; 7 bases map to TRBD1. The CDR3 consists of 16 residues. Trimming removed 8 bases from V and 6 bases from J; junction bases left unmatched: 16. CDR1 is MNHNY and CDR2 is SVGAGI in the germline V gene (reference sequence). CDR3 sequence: CASGTAVVGGGQPQHF. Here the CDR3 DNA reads TGTGCCAGCGGGACAGCCGTAGTAGGGGGGGGTCAGCCCCAGCATTTT.

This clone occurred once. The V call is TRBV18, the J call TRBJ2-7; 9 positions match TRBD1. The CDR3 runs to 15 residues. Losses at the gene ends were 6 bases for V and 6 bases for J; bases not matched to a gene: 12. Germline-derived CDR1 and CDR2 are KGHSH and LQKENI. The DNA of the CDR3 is TGTGCCAGCTCCCCTTACCGGACAGGGGAGGGCGAGCAGTACTTC. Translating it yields CASSPYRTGEGEQYF. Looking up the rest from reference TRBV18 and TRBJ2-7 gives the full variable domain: NAGVMQNPRHLVRRRGQEARLRCSPMKGHSHVYWYRQLPEEGLKFMVYLQKENIIDESGMPKERFSAEFPKEGPSILRIQQVVRGDSAAYFCASSPYRTGEGEQYFGPGTRLTVT.

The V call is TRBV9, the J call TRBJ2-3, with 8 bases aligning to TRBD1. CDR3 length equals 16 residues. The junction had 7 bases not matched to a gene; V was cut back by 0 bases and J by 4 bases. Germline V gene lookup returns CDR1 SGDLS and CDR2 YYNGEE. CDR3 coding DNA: TGTGCCAGCAGCGTAGGGACAGGGAATCGAGCAGATACGCAGTATTTT. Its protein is CASSVGTGNRADTQYF.

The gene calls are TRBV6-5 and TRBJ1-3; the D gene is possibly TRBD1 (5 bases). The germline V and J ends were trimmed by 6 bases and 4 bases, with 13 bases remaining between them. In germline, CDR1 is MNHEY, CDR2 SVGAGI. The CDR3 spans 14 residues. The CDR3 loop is CASSWGVDGNTIYF. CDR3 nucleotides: TGTGCCAGCAGCTGGGGGGTAGACGGAAACACCATATATTTT.

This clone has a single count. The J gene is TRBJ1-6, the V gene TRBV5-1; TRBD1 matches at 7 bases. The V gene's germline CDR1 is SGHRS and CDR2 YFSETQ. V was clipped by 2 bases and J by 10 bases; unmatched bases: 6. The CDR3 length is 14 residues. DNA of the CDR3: TGCGCCAGCAGCTTTACAGGGGCCCGGTCACCCCTCCACTTT. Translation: CASSFTGARSPLHF.

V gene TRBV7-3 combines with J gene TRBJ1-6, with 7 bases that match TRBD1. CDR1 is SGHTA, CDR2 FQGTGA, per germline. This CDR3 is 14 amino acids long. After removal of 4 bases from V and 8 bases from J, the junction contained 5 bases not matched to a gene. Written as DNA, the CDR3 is TGTGCCAGCAGCTCCCAGGGGGGTGATTCACCCCTCCACTTT. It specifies CASSSQGGDSPLHF.

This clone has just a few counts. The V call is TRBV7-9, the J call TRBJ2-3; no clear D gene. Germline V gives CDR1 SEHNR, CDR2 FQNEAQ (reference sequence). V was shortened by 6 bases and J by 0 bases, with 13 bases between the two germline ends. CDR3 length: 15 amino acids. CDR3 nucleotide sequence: TGTGCCAGCAGTTCTCCTGGGTCTAGCACAGATACGCAGTATTTT. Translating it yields CASSSPGSSTDTQYF.

The CDR3, as DNA: TGTGCCAGCAGTTACTCAGGACTAGCGCGCCAAGAGACCCAGTACTTC. This encodes CASSYSGLARQETQYF. The J gene is TRBJ2-5, the V gene TRBV6-5, with TRBD2 matching 9 bases. This CDR3 is built from 16 residues. The V gene end was trimmed by 0 bases and the J gene end by 1 base; junction bases not matched to a gene: 3. CDR1 and CDR2 (germline): MNHEY, SVGAGI.

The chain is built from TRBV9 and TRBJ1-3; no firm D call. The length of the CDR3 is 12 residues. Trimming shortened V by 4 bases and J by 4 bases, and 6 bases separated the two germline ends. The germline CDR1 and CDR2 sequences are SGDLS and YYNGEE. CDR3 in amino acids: CASSPTGNTIYF. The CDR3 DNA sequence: TGTGCCAGCAGCCCAACAGGAAACACCATATATTTT. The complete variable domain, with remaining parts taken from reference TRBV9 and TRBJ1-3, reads DSGVTQTPKHLITATGQRVTLRCSPRSGDLSVYWYQQSLDQGLQFLIQYYNGEERAKGNILERFSAQQFPDLHSELNLSSLELGDSALYFCASSPTGNTIYFGEGSWLTVV.

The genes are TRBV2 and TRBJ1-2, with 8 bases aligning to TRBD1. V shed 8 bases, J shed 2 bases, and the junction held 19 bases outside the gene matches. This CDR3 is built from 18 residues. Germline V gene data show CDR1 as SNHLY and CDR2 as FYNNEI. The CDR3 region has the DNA TGTGCCAGCCTTTTTCAAACGGGACAGGCGAGTGGGAACTATGGCTACACCTTC. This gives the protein CASLFQTGQASGNYGYTF.

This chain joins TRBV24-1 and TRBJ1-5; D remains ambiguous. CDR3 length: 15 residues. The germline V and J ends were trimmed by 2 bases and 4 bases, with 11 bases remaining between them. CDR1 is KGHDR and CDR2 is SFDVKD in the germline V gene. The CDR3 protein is CATSDSSERNQPQHF. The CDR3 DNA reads TGTGCCACCAGTGATTCCTCCGAACGGAATCAGCCCCAGCATTTT.

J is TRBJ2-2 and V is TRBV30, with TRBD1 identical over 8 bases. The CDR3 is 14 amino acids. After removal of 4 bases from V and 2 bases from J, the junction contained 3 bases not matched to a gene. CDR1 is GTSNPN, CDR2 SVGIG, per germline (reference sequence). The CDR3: CAWKGQGNTGELFF. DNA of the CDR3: TGTGCCTGGAAAGGACAGGGTAACACCGGGGAGCTGTTTTTT.

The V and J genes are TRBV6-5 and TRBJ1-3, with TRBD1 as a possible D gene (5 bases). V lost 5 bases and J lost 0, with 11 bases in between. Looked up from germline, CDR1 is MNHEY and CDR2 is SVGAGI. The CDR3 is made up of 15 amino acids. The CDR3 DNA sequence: TGTGCCAGCAGTAGGGACGGTGCCTCTGGAAACACCATATATTTT. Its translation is CASSRDGASGNTIYF.

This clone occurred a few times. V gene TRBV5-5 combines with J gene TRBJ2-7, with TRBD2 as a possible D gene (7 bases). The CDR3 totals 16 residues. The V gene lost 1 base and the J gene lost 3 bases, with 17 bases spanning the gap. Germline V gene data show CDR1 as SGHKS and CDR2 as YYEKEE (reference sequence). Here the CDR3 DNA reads TGTGCCAGCAGCTTGACGGGGGGCGCCGGGGGCTACGAGCAGTACGTC. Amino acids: CASSLTGGAGGYEQYV.

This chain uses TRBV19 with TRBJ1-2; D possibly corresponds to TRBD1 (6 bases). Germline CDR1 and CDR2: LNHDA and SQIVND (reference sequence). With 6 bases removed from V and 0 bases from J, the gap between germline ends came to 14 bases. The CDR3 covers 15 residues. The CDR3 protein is CASSIQGTANYGYTF. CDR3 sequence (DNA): TGTGCCAGTAGCATCCAGGGGACGGCTAACTATGGCTACACCTTC.

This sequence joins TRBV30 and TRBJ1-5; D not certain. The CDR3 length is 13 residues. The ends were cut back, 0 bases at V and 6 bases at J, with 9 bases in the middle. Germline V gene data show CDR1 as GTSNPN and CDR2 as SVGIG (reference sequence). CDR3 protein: CAWSVQPSQPQHF. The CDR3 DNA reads TGTGCCTGGAGTGTACAGCCTAGTCAGCCCCAGCATTTT.

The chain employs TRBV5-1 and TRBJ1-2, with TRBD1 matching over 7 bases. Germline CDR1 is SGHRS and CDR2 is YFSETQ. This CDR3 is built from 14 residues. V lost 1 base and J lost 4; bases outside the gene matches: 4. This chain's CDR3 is CASSLTGDIYGYTF. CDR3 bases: TGCGCCAGCAGCTTGACAGGGGACATCTATGGCTACACCTTC.

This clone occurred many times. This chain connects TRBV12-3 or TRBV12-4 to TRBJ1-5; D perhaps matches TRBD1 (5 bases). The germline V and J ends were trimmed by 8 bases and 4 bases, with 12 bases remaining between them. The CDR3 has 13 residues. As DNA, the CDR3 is TGTGCCAGCTCCGCGGGACCTAATCAGCCCCAGCATTTT. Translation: CASSAGPNQPQHF.

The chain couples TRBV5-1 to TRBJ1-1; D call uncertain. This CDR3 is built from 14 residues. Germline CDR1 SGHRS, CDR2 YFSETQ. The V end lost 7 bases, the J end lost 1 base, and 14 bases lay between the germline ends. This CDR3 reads CASWSGPGNTEAFF. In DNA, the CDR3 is TGCGCCAGCTGGTCCGGGCCTGGGAACACTGAAGCTTTCTTT.

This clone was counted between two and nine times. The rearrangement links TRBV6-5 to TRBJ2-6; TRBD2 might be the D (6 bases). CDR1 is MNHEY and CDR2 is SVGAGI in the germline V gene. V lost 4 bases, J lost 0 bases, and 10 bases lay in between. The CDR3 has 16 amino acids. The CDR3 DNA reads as TGTGCCAGCAGTTGGGGCGGGGTCTCTGGGGCCAACGTCCTGACTTTC. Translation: CASSWGGVSGANVLTF.

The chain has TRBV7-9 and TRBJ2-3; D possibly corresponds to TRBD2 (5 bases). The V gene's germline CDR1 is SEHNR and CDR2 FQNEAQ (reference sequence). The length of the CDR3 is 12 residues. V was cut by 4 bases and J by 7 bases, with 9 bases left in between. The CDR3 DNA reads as TGTGCCAGCAGCTCGCTAGCAAATACGCAGTATTTT. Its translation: CASSSLANTQYF.

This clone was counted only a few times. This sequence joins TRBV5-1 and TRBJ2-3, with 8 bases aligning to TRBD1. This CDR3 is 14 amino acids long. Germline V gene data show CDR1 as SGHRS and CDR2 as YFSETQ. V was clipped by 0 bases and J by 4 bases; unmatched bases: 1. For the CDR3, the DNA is TGCGCCAGCAGCTTGGGGACAGGGCCAGATACGCAGTATTTT. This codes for CASSLGTGPDTQYF.

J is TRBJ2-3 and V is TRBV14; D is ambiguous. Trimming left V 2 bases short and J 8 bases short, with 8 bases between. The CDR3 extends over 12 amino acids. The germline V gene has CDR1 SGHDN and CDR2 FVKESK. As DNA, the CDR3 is TGTGCCAGCAGCCAAAGTACGGGTACGCAGTATTTT. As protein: CASSQSTGTQYF.

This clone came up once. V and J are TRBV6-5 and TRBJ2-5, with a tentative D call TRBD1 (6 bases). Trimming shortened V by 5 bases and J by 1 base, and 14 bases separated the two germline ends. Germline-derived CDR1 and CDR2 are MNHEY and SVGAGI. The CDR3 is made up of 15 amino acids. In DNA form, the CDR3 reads TGTGCCAGCAGTCCCCTGGGGGCCCTCCAAGAGACCCAGTACTTC. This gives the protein CASSPLGALQETQYF.

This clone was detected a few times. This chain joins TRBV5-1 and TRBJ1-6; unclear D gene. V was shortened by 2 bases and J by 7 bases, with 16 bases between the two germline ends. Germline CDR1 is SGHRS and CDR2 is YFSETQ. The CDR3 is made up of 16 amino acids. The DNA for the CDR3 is TGCGCCAGCAGCTTTGAGGACGCCGGCGGGAATTCACCCCTCCACTTT. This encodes CASSFEDAGGNSPLHF.

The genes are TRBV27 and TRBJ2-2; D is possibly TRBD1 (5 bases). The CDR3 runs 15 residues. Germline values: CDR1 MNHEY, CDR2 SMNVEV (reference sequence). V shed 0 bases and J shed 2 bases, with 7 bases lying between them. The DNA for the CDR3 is TGTGCCAGCAGTTTATCGGGGCGCAACACCGGGGAGCTGTTTTTT. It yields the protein CASSLSGRNTGELFF.

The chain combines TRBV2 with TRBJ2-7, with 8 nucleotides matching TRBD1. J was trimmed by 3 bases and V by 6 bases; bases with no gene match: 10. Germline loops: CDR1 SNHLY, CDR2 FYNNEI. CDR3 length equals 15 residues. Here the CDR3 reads CASRLTPGTGYEQYV. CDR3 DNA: TGTGCCAGCAGACTAACACCCGGGACAGGCTACGAGCAGTACGTC.

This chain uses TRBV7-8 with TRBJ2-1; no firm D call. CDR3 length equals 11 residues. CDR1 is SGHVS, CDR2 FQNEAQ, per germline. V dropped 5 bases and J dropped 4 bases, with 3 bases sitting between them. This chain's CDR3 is CASSVYNEQFF. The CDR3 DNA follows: TGTGCCAGCAGCGTATACAATGAGCAGTTCTTC.

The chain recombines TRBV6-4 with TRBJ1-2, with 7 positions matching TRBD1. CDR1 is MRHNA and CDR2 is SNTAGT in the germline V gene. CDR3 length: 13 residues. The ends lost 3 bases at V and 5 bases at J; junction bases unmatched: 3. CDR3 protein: CASSEGGGYGYTF. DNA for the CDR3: TGTGCCAGCAGTGAAGGGGGCGGGTATGGCTACACCTTC.